This T cell receptor (beta chain) was observed in a study of cytomegalovirus exposure and HLA in healthy donors. Study results and caveats: A later analysis associated some 16,000 TCR beta sequences with HLA alleles at a 0.05 false discovery rate. HLA-A and HLA-B allele assignments for most subjects were reportedly predicted accurately using TCR beta sequences.

Amplification used 60 Vbeta primers and 13 Jbeta primers. Measured with immunoSEQ multiplex PCR; TCRdb has only the in-frame clones, and not every one. The table has 95,000 to 150,000 clones, roughly 70% seen once; the top ten hold approximately 4.1%. As regards this clone: The antigen is undetermined.

Nominally healthy donors provided the samples, though records likely missed some immune exposures. In germline, CDR1 is MDHEN, CDR2 SYDVKM. With V trimmed by 6 bases and J by 6 bases, 9 bases remained unmatched. CDR3 length: 15 amino acids. This chain connects TRBV28 to TRBJ2-1, with 9 bases matching TRBD1. The TCR comes from a woman aged 40-49 years in good health and CMV-seronegative. What was sequenced was PBMCs. The CDR3 reads CASRTPGTGINEQFF. The CDR3 region has the DNA TGTGCCAGCAGAACACCCGGGACAGGGATCAATGAGCAGTTCTTC.